A selection of T cell receptor beta chains follows, all from one sample in a study of cytomegalovirus exposure and HLA in healthy donors. Data came from immunoSEQ multiplex PCR; TCRdb stores just in-frame clones and leaves some out. The sample lists over 100,000 clones; roughly 63% were seen once. Sequenced: PBMCs. Receptors were obtained from a man between 40 and 49 years old in good health and CMV-seropositive. The CDR3 runs from the conserved cysteine through the conserved F or W. The D gene is left open where the match is weak. Rows give clone size only sometimes, using once, few, many, or a class for an expanded clone.

j_call v_call d_call cdr3_length clone_size cdr3_aa cdr3_nt
TRBJ2-7 TRBV2 TRBD2 15 - CASSDLAGAAYEQYF TGTGCCAGCAGCGATCTAGCGGGGGCGGCCTACGAGCAGTACTTC
TRBJ2-7 TRBV18 - 15 - CASSLGSATTVEQYF TGTGCCAGCTCACTCGGGTCTGCCACTACGGTTGAGCAGTACTTC
TRBJ2-7 TRBV30 TRBD2 15 - CAWRSGLAGGHEQYF TGTGCCTGGAGGTCCGGACTAGCGGGAGGCCACGAGCAGTACTTC
TRBJ1-2 TRBV11-2 - 13 once CASSLRGGDGYTF TGTGCCAGCAGCTTAAGGGGCGGAGATGGCTACACCTTC
TRBJ2-7 TRBV19 TRBD1 17 - CASSMETGGWSSYEQYF TGTGCCAGTAGTATGGAGACAGGGGGATGGTCCTCCTACGAGCAGTACTTC
TRBJ1-2 TRBV10-2 - 13 - CASSESQKYGYTF TGCGCCAGCAGTGAGTCACAGAAATATGGCTACACCTTC
TRBJ2-7 TRBV27 - 15 - CASRPRGTGTYEQYF TGTGCCAGCAGGCCCAGGGGTACAGGGACCTACGAGCAGTACTTC
TRBJ2-1 TRBV19 TRBD2 16 few CASSIRELAGVGEQFF TGTGCCAGTAGTATAAGGGAACTAGCGGGTGTGGGTGAGCAGTTCTTC
TRBJ1-1 TRBV9 TRBD1 15 - CASSAGQGRVSEAFF TGTGCCAGCAGCGCCGGACAGGGAAGAGTAAGCGAAGCTTTCTTT
TRBJ2-5 TRBV7-9 - 15 - CASSRRTSSQETQYF TGTGCCAGCAGCCGACGTACTAGCTCTCAAGAGACCCAGTACTTC
TRBJ2-7 TRBV5-1 - 17 - CASSLSSDPNYPYEQYF TGCGCCAGCAGCCTCTCCTCAGATCCAAACTACCCCTACGAGCAGTACTTC
TRBJ1-1 TRBV5-1 TRBD1 16 once CASSRTGGIGNTGAFF TGCGCCAGCAGCAGGACAGGGGGGATCGGAAACACTGGAGCTTTCTTT
TRBJ1-4 TRBV6-6 TRBD1 14 few CASKLTGGGEKLFF TGTGCCAGCAAACTTACAGGGGGCGGTGAAAAACTGTTTTTT
TRBJ1-3 TRBV5-4 - 14 few CASSSGISGNTIYF TGTGCCAGCAGTTCAGGAATCTCTGGAAACACCATATATTTT
TRBJ2-1 TRBV28 TRBD1 17 - CASSLTTGTGLYNEQFF TGTGCCAGCAGTTTAACCACCGGGACAGGCCTCTACAATGAGCAGTTCTTC
TRBJ1-2 TRBV7-9 - 15 - CASSLNTALNYGYTF TGTGCCAGCAGCTTAAATACAGCTTTAAACTATGGCTACACCTTC
TRBJ1-2 TRBV30 - 13 - CAWSRGEGYGYTF TGTGCCTGGTCCCGGGGGGAGGGCTATGGCTACACCTTC
TRBJ2-3 TRBV7-2 TRBD2 16 - CASDLLIAGAPDTQYF TGTGCCAGCGATCTTCTTATAGCGGGAGCCCCAGATACGCAGTATTTT
TRBJ2-1 TRBV2 TRBD2 16 - CASSGTSGSLRNEQFF TGTGCCAGCAGTGGGACTAGCGGGAGCTTAAGGAATGAGCAGTTCTTC
TRBJ1-4 TRBV28 - 15 few CASSAPGQTHEKLFF TGTGCCAGCAGTGCGCCGGGACAAACCCATGAAAAACTGTTTTTT
TRBJ2-7 TRBV6-5 - 9 once CATRHPGDF TGTGCCACCCGACACCCAGGGGACTTC
TRBJ2-3 TRBV6-5 - 16 - CASSYSGGLGTDTQYF TGTGCCAGCAGTTACTCGGGGGGTCTCGGCACAGATACGCAGTATTTT
TRBJ1-2 TRBV6-5 TRBD1 15 - CASSSDRAYMGGYTF TGTGCCAGCAGTTCTGACAGGGCTTACATGGGGGGCTACACCTTC
TRBJ2-3 TRBV5-1 TRBD2 16 few CASSEGLAGVTDTQYF TGCGCCAGCAGCGAAGGACTAGCGGGGGTCACAGATACGCAGTATTTT
TRBJ2-2 TRBV4-3 TRBD1 16 - CASSHLRTGVTGELFF TGCGCCAGCAGCCACCTCAGGACAGGGGTCACCGGGGAGCTGTTTTTT
TRBJ1-2 TRBV6-1 TRBD1 13 - CASQKWQGAGYTF TGTGCCAGCCAGAAATGGCAGGGGGCTGGCTACACCTTC